The 13 T cell receptor beta chains below come from one sample, sequenced in a study of blood T cells in healthy people across ages. A sample-barcoded 5' primer and a J-beta primer mix were used in a second PCR of about 6 to 11 cycles. TCRdb redid the calling of the 5' RACE reads with MiXCR, one entry per CDR3 protein. Here the sample spans some 1.5 million distinct CDR3 sequences, roughly 27% being singletons. Input material: blood. The receptors were sampled from a woman in her 30s in good health.

The genes are TRBV3-1 and TRBJ2-5; 9 bases match TRBD2. The CDR3 is 15 residues long. V gave up 2 bases and J gave up 4 bases; unmatched junction bases: 5. The germline V gene encodes CDR1 LGHDT and CDR2 YNNKEL (reference sequence). CDR3 amino acids: CASSQRGGAGETQYF. The CDR3 DNA is TGTGCCAGCAGCCAACGCGGGGGGGCGGGAGAGACCCAGTACTTC.

The V call is TRBV18, the J call TRBJ2-1, with D possibly matching TRBD2 (5 bases). The V and J ends lost 4 bases and 8 bases respectively, with 15 bases between them. Germline V gene sequence: CDR1 KGHSH, CDR2 LQKENI. The CDR3 totals 14 residues. This CDR3 reads CASSRETRLDEQFF. The CDR3 region has the DNA TGTGCCAGCTCACGGGAAACTAGGCTGGATGAGCAGTTCTTC.

This clonotype has more than one count but fewer than ten. The junction departs from germline at one end; a sequencing error may be responsible. The V gene is TRBV5-5, the J gene TRBJ2-5; 10 positions agree with TRBD2. The CDR3 consists of 15 residues. Germline lookup yields CDR1 SGHKS and CDR2 YYEKEE (reference sequence). CDR3 in DNA: TGTGCCAGCAGTTCGACCGGGACTAGCGAAGAGGCCCAGTACTTC. Its translation is CASSSTGTSEEAQYF.

This clonotype was observed a few times. This chain uses TRBV5-1 with TRBJ1-4; D not resolved. From germline, CDR1 is SGHRS and CDR2 YFSETQ. V was cut by 8 bases and J by 0 bases, with 14 bases left in between. This CDR3 is 15 amino acids long. DNA of the CDR3: TGCGCCAGTAGCCCTGACCCGGCAACTAATGAAAAACTGTTTTTT. Amino acids: CASSPDPATNEKLFF.

The rearrangement uses TRBV6-6 and TRBJ1-2; D unclear. CDR3 size: 15 residues. The germline gives CDR1 MNHNY, CDR2 SVGAGI (reference sequence). Trimming left V 4 bases short and J 3 bases short, with 15 bases between. CDR3 DNA sequence: TGTGCCAGCAGTTCACCGAAAGAAGGGCACTATGGCTACACCTTC. Its protein product is CASSSPKEGHYGYTF.

This clonotype was counted only a few times. The CDR3 spells CSAGTGNLEAFF. The CDR3 DNA sequence: TGCAGTGCGGGGACAGGGAACCTTGAAGCTTTCTTT. This chain joins TRBV20-1 and TRBJ1-1; 9 bases agree with TRBD1. This CDR3 spans 12 amino acids. Germline V gene sequence: CDR1 DFQATT, CDR2 SNEGSKA (reference sequence). Trimming took 6 bases from V and 7 from J; bases not matched to a gene: 6.

This clonotype was detected only a few times. V usage is TRBV20-1 and J usage is TRBJ2-3, with D unclear. V lost 3 bases and J 2 bases, leaving 12 bases between the germline ends. Per the germline V gene, CDR1 is DFQATT and CDR2 is SNEGSKA (reference sequence). The length of the CDR3 is 14 residues. This CDR3 reads CSARSATSTDTQYF. CDR3 DNA: TGCAGTGCTAGGAGCGCGACTTCCACAGATACGCAGTATTTT.

The CDR3 nucleotides read TGTGCCAGCAGGTTTAAGCGGGGGGGACCCGGGGAGCTGTTTTTT. This translates into CASRFKRGGPGELFF. The chain is built from TRBV7-3 and TRBJ2-2; 10 bases agree with TRBD2. This CDR3 contains 15 residues. V was pared by 6 bases and J by 6 bases, with 7 bases of the junction left unmatched. Germline-derived CDR1 and CDR2 are SGHTA and FQGTGA. The variable domain in full, completed from reference TRBV7-3 and TRBJ2-2, reads GAGVSQTPSNKVTEKGKYVELRCDPISGHTALYWYRQSLGQGPEFLIYFQGTGAADDSGLPNDRFFAVRPEGSVSTLKIQRTERGDSAVYLCASRFKRGGPGELFFGEGSRLTVL.

The J gene is TRBJ2-5, the V gene TRBV5-4; 7 bases map to TRBD1. The germline V gene encodes CDR1 SGHNT and CDR2 YYREEE (reference sequence). The CDR3 consists of 16 residues. The V and J ends lost 1 base and 1 base, in that order; junction bases with no gene match: 7. CDR3 sequence (DNA): TGTGCCAGCAGCTTGAAGTACTCAGGGGGCCAAGAGACCCAGTACTTC. Residues: CASSLKYSGGQETQYF.

The rearrangement uses TRBV25-1 and TRBJ2-1, with TRBD2 matching over 12 bases. Germline V CDR1 and CDR2: MGHDK, SYGVNS. After removal of 2 bases from V and 10 bases from J, the junction contained 6 bases not matched to a gene. This CDR3 comprises 15 residues. The CDR3 reads CASSELAGGPREQFF. The CDR3 DNA is TGTGCCAGCAGTGAACTAGCGGGGGGGCCTCGGGAGCAGTTCTTC.

For this clonotype: One base away lies a much larger clone, so this may be a sequencing read error. The chain joins TRBV5-1 to TRBJ2-5; D tentatively reads TRBD1 or TRBD2 (5 bases each). This CDR3 is 16 amino acids long. CDR1 and CDR2 (germline): SGHRS, YFSETQ. DNA of the CDR3: TGCGCCAGCTGCTTGGGGCCCGCTCAGCGGTCGGAGACCCAGTACTTC. Protein: CASCLGPAQRSETQYF.

This clonotype was seen a handful of times. The chain combines TRBV7-9 with TRBJ1-2, with TRBD1 identical over 8 bases. Germline values: CDR1 SEHNR, CDR2 FQNEAQ (reference sequence). This CDR3 is 14 amino acids long. The trim removed 5 bases at V and 4 bases at J, leaving 6 bases unmatched. CDR3 in amino acids: CASSNPGQVYGYTF. The CDR3 DNA follows: TGTGCCAGCAGCAACCCGGGACAGGTCTATGGCTACACCTTC.

This chain joins TRBV20-1 and TRBJ2-5; TRBD2 might be the D (6 bases). The germline V gene has CDR1 DFQATT and CDR2 SNEGSKA (reference sequence). With 5 bases removed from V and 11 bases from J, the gap between germline ends came to 21 bases. The CDR3 loop spans 13 amino acids. CDR3: CSAPSLWSGEQYF. In DNA, the CDR3 is TGCAGTGCTCCCTCCCTGTGGTCGGGAGAGCAGTACTTC.